Below, 5 T cell receptor beta chains from the same sample are listed, as sequenced in a study of blood T cells in healthy people across ages. For the second PCR, which ran for about 7 to 12 cycles, a sample-barcoded 5' primer and a J-beta primer mix were used. TCRdb ran MiXCR on the 5' RACE reads and lists one entry per CDR3 protein. Among around 1,900,000 distinct CDR3 sequences, 39% were seen once, and the ten largest hold 20% to 25%. Sequenced: blood. The receptors were sampled from a human donor in good health.

This chain joins TRBV5-1 and TRBJ1-2, with D tentatively TRBD1 (5 bases). Per germline, CDR1 SGHRS and CDR2 YFSETQ. The CDR3 runs 14 residues. V was clipped by 4 bases and J by 2 bases, with 12 bases between them. CDR3 DNA: TGCGCCAGCAGCGTTTCGGGGGGGAACTATGGCTACACCTTC. It translates to CASSVSGGNYGYTF.

This clonotype was seen a few times. This sequence joins TRBV11-1 and TRBJ1-1, with 7 positions matching TRBD1. The junction had 6 bases not matched to a gene; V was cut back by 4 bases and J by 1 base. CDR1 is SGHAT, CDR2 FQDESV, per germline (reference sequence). CDR3 length equals 15 residues. CDR3 coding DNA: TGTGCCAGCAGCTCTGGACAGGCTCAGAACACTGAAGCTTTCTTT. Its translation: CASSSGQAQNTEAFF.

This chain connects TRBV20-1 to TRBJ1-3; D gene uncertain. This CDR3 contains 14 residues. Germline V CDR1 and CDR2: DFQATT, SNEGSKA (reference sequence). V lost 5 bases and J 8 bases, leaving 19 bases between the germline ends. The CDR3 loop is CSARDRIRVDTIYF. The CDR3 bases are TGCAGTGCTCGGGATCGAATACGAGTAGACACCATATATTTT.

In nucleotides, the CDR3 is TGTGCCACCAGCATCAACAATGAGCAGTTCTTC. Protein product: CATSINNEQFF. The chain couples TRBV15 to TRBJ2-1; D is undetermined. Germline lookup yields CDR1 LNHNV and CDR2 YYDKDF (reference sequence). Trimming left V 4 bases short and J 5 bases short, with 3 bases between. This CDR3 is built from 11 residues.

Many counts were recorded for this clonotype. This rearrangement joins TRBV20-1 to TRBJ2-5, with a possible D match to TRBD1 (6 bases). Germline V lookup: CDR1 DFQATT, CDR2 SNEGSKA (reference sequence). V shed 5 bases and J shed 4 bases, with 14 bases lying between them. CDR3 length: 13 residues. The CDR3 DNA follows: TGCAGTGCTTCAAGGACAGTAGGAGAGACCCAGTACTTC. Translated, it gives CSASRTVGETQYF.